The 5 T cell receptor beta chains below all came from one sample that was sequenced in a study of tumor and adjacent non-tumor tissue in lung cancer. No cell sorting was done before RNA was extracted from the tissue. This non-tumor lung sample came from over 3 cm beyond the tumor edge. A modified ARM-PCR protocol with three rounds of nested PCR amplified TCRbeta. Each CDR3 protein gets one entry after TCRdb re-called the multiplex PCR reads with MiXCR. In the table there are tens of thousands of distinct CDR3 sequences, roughly 60% of which are singletons. Source material: distant non-tumor lung tissue. These receptors were obtained from a woman aged 70-85 years with non-small cell lung cancer.

With regard to this clonotype: One end of the junction varies from germline; a read error may be responsible. The chain couples TRBV20-1 to TRBJ1-1; D perhaps matches TRBD1 (5 bases). This CDR3 comprises 16 residues. Looked up from germline, CDR1 is DFQATT and CDR2 is SNEGSKA (reference sequence). This chain's CDR3 is CNASHRPKLMNTEAFF. In nucleotides, the CDR3 is TGCAATGCTAGTCACAGGCCTAAGTTAATGAACACTGAAGCATTCTTT.

This chain uses TRBV24-1 with TRBJ1-2; weak D call: TRBD1 (6 bases). The V and J ends lost 6 bases and 8 bases respectively, with 15 bases between them. The germline gives CDR1 KGHDR, CDR2 SFDVKD. There are 13 residues in the CDR3. The DNA for the CDR3 is TGTGCCACCAGTAGCGGACAGCGAGGCGGCTACACCTTC. Its protein product is CATSSGQRGGYTF.

Concerning this clonotype itself: The junction departs from germline at one end; a sequencing error may be responsible. The rearrangement joins TRBV5-1 to TRBJ2-7, with TRBD1 matching over 7 bases. Germline V gene data show CDR1 as SGHRS and CDR2 as YFSETQ. CDR3 length: 15 residues. CDR3 sequence: CSSSLASGQSYEQYF. CDR3 sequence (DNA): TGCTCCAGCAGCTTGGCATCGGGACAGAGCTACGAGCAGTACTTC. Drawing the rest from reference TRBV5-1 and TRBJ2-7, the complete variable domain is KAGVTQTPRYLIKTRGQQVTLSCSPISGHRSVSWYQQTPGQGLQFLFEYFSETQRNKGNFPGRFSGRQFSNSRSEMNVSTLELGDSALYLCSSSLASGQSYEQYFGPGTRLTVT.

A word on this clonotype: The missing conserved phenylalanine or tryptophan at the end of this CDR3 makes a read error likely. This rearrangement joins TRBV29-1 to TRBJ2-5; D might be TRBD2 (6 bases). V lost 5 bases and J 5 bases, leaving 18 bases between the germline ends. CDR1 SQVTM and CDR2 ANQGSEA come from the germline V gene. The CDR3 contains 14 residues. In nucleotides, the CDR3 is TGCAGCGTTAGTCGGGCTTCAGGAGGGGAGACCCAGTACTCC. Its translation: CSVSRASGGETQYS.

Remarks on this clonotype: A read error may be the cause here, since a much bigger clone is one base away. The rearrangement joins TRBV28 to TRBJ2-5; TRBD2 matches 10 bases. The J segment lost 5 bases and the V segment lost 8 bases, leaving 11 bases of the junction unmatched. From germline, CDR1 is MDHEN and CDR2 SYDVKM. This CDR3 has 15 amino acids. This CDR3 is CASGPLAGVGETQYF. The CDR3 DNA reads as TGTGCCAGCGGTCCGCTAGCGGGAGTGGGTGAGACCCAGTACTTC.